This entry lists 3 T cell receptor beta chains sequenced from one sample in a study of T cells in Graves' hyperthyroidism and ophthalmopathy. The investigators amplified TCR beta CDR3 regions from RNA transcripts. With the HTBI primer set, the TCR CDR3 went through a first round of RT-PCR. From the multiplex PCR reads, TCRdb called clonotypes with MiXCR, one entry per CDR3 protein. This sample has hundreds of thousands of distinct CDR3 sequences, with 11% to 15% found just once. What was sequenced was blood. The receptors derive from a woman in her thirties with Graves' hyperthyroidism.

The CDR3 coding sequence is TGCAGTGCTAGAGATATAATACAGGGGAACACTGAAGCTTTCTTT. It yields the protein CSARDIIQGNTEAFF. This chain links TRBV20-1 with TRBJ1-1; weak D call: TRBD1 (6 bases). The CDR3 consists of 15 residues. V was clipped by 0 bases and J by 1 base, with 12 bases between them. Germline values: CDR1 DFQATT, CDR2 SNEGSKA (reference sequence).

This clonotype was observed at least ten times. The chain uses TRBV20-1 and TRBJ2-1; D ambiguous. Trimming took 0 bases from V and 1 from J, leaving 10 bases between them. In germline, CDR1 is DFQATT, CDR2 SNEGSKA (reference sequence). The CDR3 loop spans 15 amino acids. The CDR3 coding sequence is TGCAGTGCTAGAGATGAGGCGGCTTCCTACAATGAGCAGTTCTTC. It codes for CSARDEAASYNEQFF.

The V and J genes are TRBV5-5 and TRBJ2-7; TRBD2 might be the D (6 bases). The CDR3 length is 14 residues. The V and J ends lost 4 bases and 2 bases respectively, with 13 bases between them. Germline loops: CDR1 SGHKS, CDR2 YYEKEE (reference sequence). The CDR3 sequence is CASSPGTSTYEQYF. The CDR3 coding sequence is TGTGCCAGCAGCCCCGGGACTTCAACCTACGAGCAGTACTTC.